The 32 T cell receptor beta chains listed next were all sequenced from one sample in a study of T cell changes during pregnancy in multiple sclerosis. Measured with immunoSEQ multiplex PCR; TCRdb has only the in-frame clones, and not every one. The sample shows 30,000 to 40,000 clones, about 90% of them seen only once. The specimen comprised CD4+ T cells from peripheral blood mononuclear cells, sampled in the second trimester of pregnancy. Receptor source: a female donor with multiple sclerosis, enrolled in a pregnancy study.

This clone was observed a few times. Other DNA sequences in this sample translate to the same CDR3. The CDR3, as DNA: TGCAGCGTTGATCGGGGGGGGACTGAAGCTTTCTTT. This gives the protein CSVDRGGTEAFF. The rearrangement joins TRBV29-1 to TRBJ1-1; a possible D gene is TRBD1 (5 bases). The V and J ends lost 3 bases and 5 bases respectively, with 10 bases between them. The CDR3 length is 12 residues. Germline V CDR1 and CDR2: SQVTM, ANQGSEA.

This sequence joins TRBV29-1 and TRBJ2-7; the match to TRBD2 covers 14 bases. The germline V gene encodes CDR1 SQVTM and CDR2 ANQGSEA. The length of the CDR3 is 16 residues. J was trimmed by 3 bases and V by 3 bases; bases with no gene match: 7. CDR3 in DNA: TGCAGCGTTGATGCGGGGACTAGCGGGAGTTTCTACGAGCAGTACTTC. This encodes CSVDAGTSGSFYEQYF.

The chain combines TRBV28 with TRBJ2-3, with D tentatively TRBD1 (6 bases). The germline gives CDR1 MDHEN, CDR2 SYDVKM. Trimming removed 0 bases at V and 2 bases at J, with 9 bases between. This CDR3 spans 15 amino acids. The CDR3 DNA is TGTGCCAGCAGTTTATGGGGGACACCCACAGATACGCAGTATTTT. The encoded protein is CASSLWGTPTDTQYF.

J is TRBJ2-3 and V is TRBV7-9; 7 bases align to TRBD2. V shed 3 bases and J 5 bases; nucleotides not matched to a gene: 8. The CDR3 runs 15 residues. CDR1 is SEHNR, CDR2 FQNEAQ, per germline (reference sequence). The CDR3 spells CASSLWGGAGDTQYF. The DNA for the CDR3 is TGTGCCAGCAGCTTGTGGGGGGGAGCTGGAGATACGCAGTATTTT.

This clone has just a few counts. The rearrangement links TRBV16 to TRBJ2-7; 10 bases map to TRBD1. Germline CDR1 and CDR2: KGHSY and FQNENV. The CDR3 contains 14 residues. Unmatched junction bases numbered 6, after V lost 6 bases and J lost 4 bases. The chain's CDR3 is CASSQDRGFYEQYF. In DNA form, the CDR3 reads TGTGCCAGCAGTCAGGACAGGGGGTTTTACGAGCAGTACTTC.

This clone is a singleton in its sample. This chain links TRBV9 with TRBJ2-2; 12 nucleotides line up with TRBD1. The V gene end was trimmed by 3 bases and the J gene end by 5 bases; junction bases not matched to a gene: 11. This CDR3 contains 18 residues. Germline-derived CDR1 and CDR2 are SGDLS and YYNGEE. The CDR3 spells CASSEGTGGVRGTGELFF. CDR3 nucleotide sequence: TGTGCCAGCAGCGAGGGGACAGGGGGCGTCAGAGGGACCGGGGAGCTGTTTTTT. The full variable domain, its missing parts supplied by reference TRBV9 and TRBJ2-2, is DSGVTQTPKHLITATGQRVTLRCSPRSGDLSVYWYQQSLDQGLQFLIQYYNGEERAKGNILERFSAQQFPDLHSELNLSSLELGDSALYFCASSEGTGGVRGTGELFFGEGSRLTVL.

This chain links TRBV13 with TRBJ2-7; TRBD2 aligns across 14 bases. The CDR3 runs 19 residues. The trim removed 2 bases at V and 1 base at J, leaving 10 bases unmatched. CDR1 is PRHDT, CDR2 FYEKMQ, per germline (reference sequence). The CDR3 DNA sequence: TGTGCCAGCAGCTTAAGTAGACTAGCGGGAGGGCGGGGGTCCTACGAGCAGTACTTC. Protein: CASSLSRLAGGRGSYEQYF.

The V call is TRBV19, the J call TRBJ2-1, with D maybe TRBD2 (7 bases). The germline CDR1 and CDR2 sequences are LNHDA and SQIVND (reference sequence). CDR3 length: 18 residues. Trimming pared 7 bases from V and 4 bases from J, leaving 26 bases between. CDR3 amino acids: CASTNKGRGRGLYNEQFF. CDR3 DNA sequence: TGTGCCAGTACTAATAAAGGGAGGGGCAGGGGCCTTTACAATGAGCAGTTCTTC.

The rearrangement links TRBV9 to TRBJ2-3; D possibly corresponds to TRBD2 (7 bases). Between the trimmed V and J ends, which lost 0 bases and 7 bases, there was a span of 15 bases. The CDR3 contains 15 residues. Germline CDR1 is SGDLS and CDR2 is YYNGEE. Written as DNA, the CDR3 is TGTGCCAGCAGCGTAGAGGGGGGGGCCTTTAATACGCAGTATTTT. This translates into CASSVEGGAFNTQYF.

V gene TRBV18 combines with J gene TRBJ1-1; TRBD1 might be the D (5 bases). In germline, CDR1 is KGHSH, CDR2 LQKENI. V lost 5 bases, J lost 7 bases, and 14 bases lay in between. The CDR3 runs to 13 residues. The CDR3 DNA reads TGTGCCAGCTCATCCGGGGGAGGACGTGAAGCTTTCTTT. Translation: CASSSGGGREAFF.

The chain uses TRBV5-5 and TRBJ2-3; 12 bases agree with TRBD1. V lost 1 base and J lost 5; bases outside the gene matches: 5. Per germline, CDR1 SGHKS and CDR2 YYEKEE (reference sequence). The CDR3 is 16 amino acids. Here the CDR3 DNA reads TGTGCCAGCAGCTTGATGGGGGACAGGGGGCTAGATACGCAGTATTTT. Translating it yields CASSLMGDRGLDTQYF.

This clone showed up just once. This rearrangement joins TRBV18 to TRBJ1-5, with 12 bases matching TRBD1. V shed 6 bases and J 6 bases; nucleotides not matched to a gene: 15. In germline, CDR1 is KGHSH, CDR2 LQKENI. CDR3 length equals 18 residues. The CDR3 sequence: CASSPPDRDRGLRQPQHF. In nucleotides, the CDR3 is TGTGCCAGCTCTCCGCCGGACCGGGACAGGGGGCTCCGTCAGCCCCAGCATTTT.

The rearrangement joins TRBV19 to TRBJ2-3; TRBD2 aligns across 8 bases. The CDR3 loop spans 16 amino acids. V lost 9 bases and J lost 5; bases outside the gene matches: 16. Germline loops: CDR1 LNHDA, CDR2 SQIVND (reference sequence). This CDR3 reads CASTPTTGRAQDTQYF. The CDR3 region has the DNA TGTGCCAGCACCCCGACGACCGGGAGGGCCCAAGATACGCAGTATTTT.

The chain links TRBV11-3 to TRBJ1-3, with D possibly matching TRBD1 (6 bases). Trimming pared 3 bases from V and 0 bases from J, leaving 12 bases between. Germline V lookup: CDR1 SGHNT, CDR2 YENEEA. The length of the CDR3 is 16 residues. CDR3 bases: TGTGCCAGCAGCTTTCCGGGACACTTCTCTGGAAACACCATATATTTT. Translating gives CASSFPGHFSGNTIYF.

In this sample, this clone turned up a few times. The J gene is TRBJ1-5, the V gene TRBV19, with 7 bases lining up with TRBD1. Unmatched junction bases numbered 10, after V lost 9 bases and J lost 2 bases. CDR1 is LNHDA and CDR2 is SQIVND in the germline V gene (reference sequence). This CDR3 region has 15 residues. The CDR3 coding sequence is TGTGCCAGCAAAGACGACAGGGCTGGCAATCAGCCCCAGCATTTT. Translating it yields CASKDDRAGNQPQHF.

The CDR3 bases are TGTGCCAGCAAATCATCGGGAGCTAGTGGCACTGAAGCTTTCTTT. This encodes CASKSSGASGTEAFF. The V and J genes are TRBV6-1 and TRBJ1-1; D call uncertain. Germline V lookup: CDR1 MNHNS, CDR2 SASEGT. The CDR3 loop spans 15 amino acids. V lost 7 bases to trimming and J lost 4 bases, with 19 bases between them.

This chain links TRBV19 with TRBJ1-2; 7 bases line up with TRBD1. The trim removed 1 base at V and 3 bases at J, leaving 5 bases unmatched. Germline V gives CDR1 LNHDA, CDR2 SQIVND (reference sequence). This CDR3 has 15 residues. The CDR3, as DNA: TGTGCCAGTAGTATAGTCGCCGGGACAGACTATGGCTACACCTTC. It codes for CASSIVAGTDYGYTF.

This chain's CDR3 is CASSEASGRWGEQYF. The CDR3 DNA sequence: TGTGCCAGTTCGGAAGCTAGCGGGAGGTGGGGCGAGCAGTACTTC. The V gene is TRBV19, the J gene TRBJ2-7; 11 bases are shared with TRBD2. Germline CDR1 and CDR2: LNHDA and SQIVND (reference sequence). Trimming cost V 8 bases and J 6 bases; bases outside gene matches: 12. The length of the CDR3 is 15 residues. Using reference TRBV19 and TRBJ2-7 for the parts outside the CDR3, the full variable domain is DGGITQSPKYLFRKEGQNVTLSCEQNLNHDAMYWYRQDPGQGLRLIYYSQIVNDFQKGDIAEGYSVSREKKESFPLTVTSAQKNPTAFYLCASSEASGRWGEQYFGPGTRLTVT.

The rearrangement joins TRBV7-2 to TRBJ2-1, with D uncertain. V was trimmed by 5 bases and J by 0 bases, leaving 11 bases between them. The CDR3 loop spans 15 amino acids. The germline V gene encodes CDR1 SGHTA and CDR2 FQGNSA. CDR3 protein: CASSHHSSSYNEQFF. The CDR3 nucleotides are TGTGCCAGCAGCCACCACTCGAGCTCCTACAATGAGCAGTTCTTC.

In its sample, this clone was seen once. The chain is built from TRBV19 and TRBJ2-5; perhaps TRBD1 as D (5 bases). V lost 2 bases, J lost 5 bases, and 12 bases lay in between. The germline gives CDR1 LNHDA, CDR2 SQIVND (reference sequence). The CDR3 sequence is 14 residues long. CDR3 DNA sequence: TGTGCCAGTAGTATATCTGGGGCGCGGGAGACCCAGTACTTC. Its protein product is CASSISGARETQYF. The entire variable domain, with the rest obtained from reference TRBV19 and TRBJ2-5, is as follows: DGGITQSPKYLFRKEGQNVTLSCEQNLNHDAMYWYRQDPGQGLRLIYYSQIVNDFQKGDIAEGYSVSREKKESFPLTVTSAQKNPTAFYLCASSISGARETQYFGPGTRLLVL.

The rearrangement links TRBV18 to TRBJ2-7; 9 nucleotides line up with TRBD1. Looked up from germline, CDR1 is KGHSH and CDR2 is LQKENI. V was pared by 4 bases and J by 7 bases, with 8 bases of the junction left unmatched. This CDR3 is 14 amino acids long. Here the CDR3 DNA reads TGTGCCAGCTCACATCGGACAGGGGTAAATGAGCAGTACTTC. Residues: CASSHRTGVNEQYF.

The chain combines TRBV14 with TRBJ1-2; 7 nucleotides align to TRBD1. The CDR3 spans 16 residues. Germline CDR1 and CDR2: SGHDN and FVKESK. J lost 2 bases, V lost 0 bases, and 6 bases had no gene match. CDR3 coding DNA: TGTGCCAGCAGCCAAGATAGAGGGGGCTTGAACTATGGCTACACCTTC. Translated: CASSQDRGGLNYGYTF.

This chain links TRBV5-5 with TRBJ1-2; D ambiguous. V was cut by 0 bases and J by 5 bases, with 11 bases left in between. Germline values: CDR1 SGHKS, CDR2 YYEKEE (reference sequence). The CDR3 runs 14 residues. CDR3 amino acids: CASSLATEKYGYTF. DNA for the CDR3: TGTGCCAGCAGCTTGGCCACGGAGAAGTATGGCTACACCTTC.

V usage is TRBV5-1 and J usage is TRBJ2-5; 9 nucleotides line up with TRBD1. Trimming took 2 bases from V and 6 from J; bases not matched to a gene: 8. The CDR3 runs 15 residues. CDR1 and CDR2 from the germline V gene are SGHRS and YFSETQ. The CDR3 reads CASSLMTGGMKTQYF. For the CDR3, the DNA is TGCGCCAGCAGCTTAATGACAGGGGGGATGAAGACCCAGTACTTC.

The rearrangement uses TRBV18 and TRBJ2-4, with D tentatively TRBD1 (6 bases). CDR1 and CDR2 (germline): KGHSH, LQKENI. The CDR3 has 15 residues. V lost 2 bases to trimming and J lost 2 bases, with 10 bases between them. CDR3 region: CASSPMGASKNIQYF. The DNA of the CDR3 is TGTGCCAGCTCACCAATGGGGGCGTCCAAAAACATTCAGTACTTC.

V gene TRBV19 combines with J gene TRBJ2-1; 12 positions agree with TRBD2. The V gene's germline CDR1 is LNHDA and CDR2 SQIVND (reference sequence). The CDR3 has 16 amino acids. V trimming: 5 bases; J trimming: 6 bases; junction bases outside the gene matches: 8. This CDR3 is CASSGLAGGSLNEQFF. CDR3 nucleotide sequence: TGTGCCAGTAGTGGCCTAGCGGGAGGGTCGCTCAATGAGCAGTTCTTC.

The chain uses TRBV30 and TRBJ2-7; TRBD1 matches 8 bases. This CDR3 is built from 13 residues. Germline V CDR1 and CDR2: GTSNPN, SVGIG (reference sequence). With V trimmed by 8 bases and J by 5 bases, 11 bases remained unmatched. The CDR3: CALGRDRFHEQYF. The CDR3 bases are TGTGCCCTGGGGCGGGACAGGTTCCACGAGCAGTACTTC.

V usage is TRBV4-3 and J usage is TRBJ2-2; tentative D call: TRBD2 (5 bases). This CDR3 region has 15 residues. Trimming took off 0 bases at V and 9 bases at J, with 14 bases between the two ends. The V gene's germline CDR1 is LGHNA and CDR2 YSLEER. The CDR3 reads CASSQDRRRSWELFF. DNA of the CDR3: TGCGCCAGCAGCCAAGATCGAAGGAGGTCCTGGGAGCTGTTTTTT.

The chain has TRBV7-9 and TRBJ2-1; 7 bases map to TRBD2. This CDR3 region has 19 residues. Germline V gene lookup returns CDR1 SEHNR and CDR2 FQNEAQ (reference sequence). Trimming removed 8 bases from V and 0 bases from J; junction bases left unmatched: 19. Written as DNA, the CDR3 is TGTGCCAGCGCCGGTCGGGGGGAAACACGGAAGAGCTCCTACAATGAGCAGTTCTTC. Protein: CASAGRGETRKSSYNEQFF.

V is TRBV18 and J is TRBJ2-7, with D tentatively TRBD1 (5 bases). The CDR3 loop spans 17 amino acids. Germline CDR1 reads KGHSH; CDR2 reads LQKENI. V shed 0 bases and J shed 5 bases, with 20 bases lying between them. Here the CDR3 reads CASSPPNRGSTKNEQYF. CDR3 coding DNA: TGTGCCAGCTCACCACCGAATAGGGGTTCGACGAAAAACGAGCAGTACTTC.

The chain links TRBV7-9 to TRBJ1-4, with no clear D. Germline V gene sequence: CDR1 SEHNR, CDR2 FQNEAQ (reference sequence). Between the trimmed V and J ends, which lost 3 bases and 0 bases, there was a span of 8 bases. The CDR3 has 15 residues. CDR3 coding DNA: TGTGCCAGCAGCTTGGCGACTGCAACTAATGAAAAACTGTTTTTT. This codes for CASSLATATNEKLFF.

This chain connects TRBV19 to TRBJ2-7, with 10 nucleotides matching TRBD1. V lost 3 bases to trimming and J lost 3 bases; unmatched junction nucleotides: 2. This CDR3 spans 14 amino acids. In germline, CDR1 is LNHDA, CDR2 SQIVND (reference sequence). The CDR3 bases are TGTGCCAGTAGTATTCGGGACAGGGGCTACGAGCAGTACTTC. Translation: CASSIRDRGYEQYF. Based on the CDR3 plus reference TRBV19 and TRBJ2-7, the full variable domain is DGGITQSPKYLFRKEGQNVTLSCEQNLNHDAMYWYRQDPGQGLRLIYYSQIVNDFQKGDIAEGYSVSREKKESFPLTVTSAQKNPTAFYLCASSIRDRGYEQYFGPGTRLTVT.